These T cell receptor beta chains were read from a single sample in a study of cytomegalovirus exposure and HLA in healthy donors. This table comes from immunoSEQ multiplex PCR, and its TCRdb copy is limited to in-frame clones, with some not included. Found here are under 200,000 clones, roughly 13% of them singletons; the top ten hold 7.8%. Sequenced sample: PBMCs. Receptors originate from a man between 50 and 59 years old in good health and CMV-seropositive. Each CDR3 is given with its conserved first and last residue. Each record gives: clone size, V gene, J gene, D gene, CDR3 protein, CDR3 DNA. A D gene is named only where the DNA matches it firmly. Size tells how often a clone was seen (once, few, many) or the class of an expanded clone, and some rows leave it out.

few	TRBV7-8	TRBJ1-2	-	CASSLALVQGGYTF	TGTGCCAGCAGCTTAGCTTTGGTACAGGGCGGCTACACCTTC
-	TRBV7-7	TRBJ2-1	-	CASSLVPGQSSYNEQFF	TGTGCCAGCAGCTTAGTCCCCGGACAGAGCTCCTACAATGAGCAGTTCTTC
-	TRBV28	TRBJ1-5	TRBD1	CASSSGQGQPQHF	TGTGCCAGCAGTTCTGGACAGGGTCAGCCCCAGCATTTT
few	TRBV4-1	TRBJ2-1	TRBD2	CASSQLGGVYNEQFF	TGCGCCAGCAGCCAACTGGGGGGGGTCTACAATGAGCAGTTCTTC
-	TRBV5-1	TRBJ2-2	TRBD2	CASSLEASGVRGTGELFF	TGCGCCAGCAGCTTGGAGGCTAGCGGGGTCCGCGGAACCGGGGAGCTGTTTTTT
-	TRBV7-9	TRBJ2-7	TRBD2	CASSFPGGSYEQYF	TGTGCCAGCAGCTTCCCGGGGGGCTCCTACGAGCAGTACTTC
few	TRBV9	TRBJ2-6	-	CASSGLTPGANVLTF	TGTGCCAGCAGCGGTCTCACACCTGGGGCCAACGTCCTGACTTTC
few	TRBV14	TRBJ2-2	-	CASSQVRTGELFF	TGTGCCAGCAGCCAAGTGCGAACCGGGGAGCTGTTTTTT
few	TRBV2	TRBJ1-1	-	CASRKGEIGNTEAFF	TGTGCCAGCAGAAAGGGGGAGATTGGGAACACTGAAGCTTTCTTT
-	TRBV28	TRBJ2-1	TRBD2	CASSLYKRGYNEQFF	TGTGCCAGCAGTTTATACAAGCGGGGCTACAATGAGCAGTTCTTC
-	TRBV7-9	TRBJ1-2	TRBD1	CASSSPDRGNYGYTF	TGTGCCAGCAGCTCCCCAGACAGGGGGAACTATGGCTACACCTTC
few	TRBV28	TRBJ1-2	-	CASSPQGTITYGYTF	TGTGCCAGCAGCCCTCAGGGGACAATCACCTATGGCTACACCTTC
-	TRBV6-4	TRBJ2-3	-	CASSDSEGGTDTQYF	TGTGCCAGCAGTGACTCTGAGGGGGGGACAGATACGCAGTATTTT
-	TRBV2	TRBJ1-5	-	CASSEELTGNQPQHF	TGTGCCAGCAGTGAAGAATTGACAGGTAATCAGCCCCAGCATTTT
few	TRBV7-9	TRBJ2-3	TRBD2	CASSLLAGSTDTQYF	TGTGCCAGCAGCTTACTAGCGGGGAGCACAGATACGCAGTATTTT
-	TRBV4-2	TRBJ2-6	-	CASSQDLAGAGANVLTF	TGTGCCAGCAGCCAAGATCTTGCCGGGGCTGGGGCCAACGTCCTGACTTTC
few	TRBV4-3	TRBJ2-1	-	CASSHHGGGGLSSYNEQFF	TGCGCCAGCAGCCATCATGGCGGCGGCGGACTGAGCTCCTACAATGAGCAGTTCTTC
-	TRBV7-9	TRBJ1-1	TRBD1	CASSLRDRGNTEAFF	TGTGCCAGCAGCTTAAGGGACAGGGGGAACACTGAAGCTTTCTTT
-	TRBV5-5	TRBJ2-7	-	CASSPGFSPYEQYF	TGTGCCAGCAGTCCAGGGTTTTCTCCCTACGAGCAGTACTTC
-	TRBV6-5	TRBJ1-2	-	CASTTSGSGYTF	TGTGCCAGCACAACGTCGGGTTCCGGCTACACCTTC
few	TRBV28	TRBJ1-1	-	CASSRNRLGGAFF	TGTGCCAGCAGCCGAAACAGGCTAGGGGGAGCTTTCTTT
-	TRBV11-2	TRBJ2-3	-	CASSALGGGGDTQYF	TGTGCCAGCAGCGCCCTAGGGGGGGGAGGAGATACGCAGTATTTT